The 21 T cell receptor beta chains below come from one sample, sequenced in a study of blood T cell repertoires in COVID-19 (TCRdb year 2020). Libraries were prepared through the immunoSEQ multiplex PCR assay. Sourced from immuneACCESS, this table was stored by TCRdb with only in-frame sequences that have V and J called. A share of the clones is absent; for the studies checked, an unresolved V gene accounts for under half, and the remainder has no known explanation. The sample table records a few hundred thousand clones; about 90% of these occur just once. 2% to 3% of the sample belongs to the ten largest clones. The sample was peripheral blood. These receptors were obtained from a man between 18 and 35 years old with active or convalescent COVID-19.

The gene calls are TRBV19 and TRBJ1-1; tentatively, D is TRBD1 (6 bases). CDR1 and CDR2 (germline): LNHDA, SQIVND (reference sequence). This CDR3 is 15 amino acids long. V was shortened by 9 bases and J by 1 base, with 18 bases between the two germline ends. In DNA form, the CDR3 reads TGTGCCAGCGGGACACTCCCTGGGAGGAACACTGAAGCTTTCTTT. Protein sequence: CASGTLPGRNTEAFF.

The V and J genes are TRBV18 and TRBJ1-1, with a tentative D call TRBD1 (6 bases). V was trimmed by 3 bases and J by 0 bases, leaving 8 bases between them. Looked up from germline, CDR1 is KGHSH and CDR2 is LQKENI. The CDR3 length is 14 residues. The CDR3 sequence: CASSPGQMNTEAFF. CDR3 in DNA: TGTGCCAGCTCACCCGGACAGATGAACACTGAAGCTTTCTTT.

J is TRBJ2-4 and V is TRBV27, with a weak D call TRBD2 (6 bases). Trimming shortened V by 6 bases and J by 0 bases, and 9 bases separated the two germline ends. CDR3 length: 14 amino acids. The germline CDR1 and CDR2 sequences are MNHEY and SMNVEV (reference sequence). Here the CDR3 DNA reads TGTGCCAGCAGGGGACTTTTAGCCAAAAACATTCAGTACTTC. It translates to CASRGLLAKNIQYF.

The chain couples TRBV9 to TRBJ2-1, with 13 bases aligning to TRBD2. The ends lost 4 bases at V and 1 base at J; junction bases unmatched: 8. Germline CDR1 and CDR2: SGDLS and YYNGEE. The CDR3 is 18 amino acids. The DNA of the CDR3 is TGTGCCAGCAGCCCGACTAGCGGGAGGCGATATTCCTACAATGAGCAGTTCTTC. Its protein product is CASSPTSGRRYSYNEQFF.

The rearrangement uses TRBV7-9 and TRBJ2-7, with 10 bases identical to TRBD1. CDR1 SEHNR and CDR2 FQNEAQ come from the germline V gene (reference sequence). CDR3 size: 18 residues. V was pared by 5 bases and J by 5 bases, with 18 bases of the junction left unmatched. CDR3 in DNA: TGTGCCAGCAGCCCTCTAAGAGCCGACAGGGGGCGCATCCACGAGCAGTACTTC. It codes for CASSPLRADRGRIHEQYF.

This rearrangement joins TRBV4-1 to TRBJ2-5; 10 positions agree with TRBD1. The CDR3 is 15 amino acids. V lost 1 base to trimming and J lost 4 bases; unmatched junction nucleotides: 3. Germline CDR1 and CDR2: MGHRA and YSYEKL. CDR3 region: CASSQVRDRGETQYF. The CDR3 DNA is TGCGCCAGCAGCCAAGTTCGGGACAGGGGAGAGACCCAGTACTTC.

The J gene is TRBJ1-1, the V gene TRBV28; possible D gene TRBD1, 6 bases. Per germline, CDR1 MDHEN and CDR2 SYDVKM. V lost 3 bases and J lost 4, with 15 bases in between. The CDR3 consists of 15 residues. CDR3 residues: CASSFGGAGGTEAFF. The CDR3 DNA follows: TGTGCCAGCAGTTTTGGGGGGGCCGGGGGCACTGAAGCTTTCTTT.

The chain uses TRBV10-2 and TRBJ2-3, with 7 bases that match TRBD1. Per germline, CDR1 WSHSY and CDR2 SAAADI. The CDR3 contains 12 residues. The V segment lost 8 bases and the J segment 5 bases; nucleotides outside the gene matches: 4. In DNA form, the CDR3 reads TGCGCCAGCCTCGGGACAGTAGATACGCAGTATTTT. Translated: CASLGTVDTQYF.

The chain employs TRBV7-8 and TRBJ1-2; no reliable D call. The CDR3 is 13 residues long. CDR1 and CDR2 (germline): SGHVS, FQNEAQ. V was clipped by 1 base and J by 6 bases, with 9 bases between them. The CDR3 sequence is CASSLVFGDGYTF. The CDR3, as DNA: TGTGCCAGCAGCTTAGTCTTCGGAGATGGCTACACCTTC.

This clone was seen only a few times. J is TRBJ1-5 and V is TRBV19; 7 bases line up with TRBD1. The length of the CDR3 is 16 residues. The J segment lost 4 bases and the V segment lost 3 bases, leaving 9 bases of the junction unmatched. Per germline, CDR1 LNHDA and CDR2 SQIVND (reference sequence). The CDR3 nucleotides read TGTGCCAGTAGTATTGACAGGGCCAATGGAAATCAGCCCCAGCATTTT. Translation: CASSIDRANGNQPQHF. The complete variable domain, with remaining parts taken from reference TRBV19 and TRBJ1-5, reads DGGITQSPKYLFRKEGQNVTLSCEQNLNHDAMYWYRQDPGQGLRLIYYSQIVNDFQKGDIAEGYSVSREKKESFPLTVTSAQKNPTAFYLCASSIDRANGNQPQHFGDGTRLSIL.

The chain uses TRBV2 and TRBJ2-3; D is uncertain. The CDR3 totals 16 residues. Deletions cut 3 bases from V and 0 bases from J, with 13 bases between. Per the germline V gene, CDR1 is SNHLY and CDR2 is FYNNEI. CDR3 sequence (DNA): TGTGCCAGCAGTGAGTTTGTCCGTCCTAGCACAGATACGCAGTATTTT. Translation: CASSEFVRPSTDTQYF.

V usage is TRBV29-1 and J usage is TRBJ1-2; 10 positions agree with TRBD1. This CDR3 region has 13 residues. Germline CDR1 is SQVTM and CDR2 is ANQGSEA. The J segment lost 4 bases and the V segment lost 6 bases, leaving 5 bases of the junction unmatched. The CDR3 is CSVDRGLIYGYTF. The CDR3 region has the DNA TGCAGCGTAGACAGGGGGCTTATCTATGGCTACACCTTC.

The chain recombines TRBV28 with TRBJ1-4; TRBD1 matches 7 bases. CDR1 is MDHEN, CDR2 SYDVKM, per germline. The CDR3 covers 15 residues. V trimming: 2 bases; J trimming: 5 bases; junction bases outside the gene matches: 5. CDR3 nucleotides: TGTGCCAGCAGTTTAGGCAGGGGGATCAATGAAAAACTGTTTTTT. Protein product: CASSLGRGINEKLFF. The variable domain in full, with the rest retrieved from reference TRBV28 and TRBJ1-4, is DVKVTQSSRYLVKRTGEKVFLECVQDMDHENMFWYRQDPGLGLRLIYFSYDVKMKEKGDIPEGYSVSREKKERFSLILESASTNQTSMYLCASSLGRGINEKLFFGSGTQLSVL.

The gene calls are TRBV19 and TRBJ2-7; D ambiguous. CDR3 length: 13 residues. Germline lookup yields CDR1 LNHDA and CDR2 SQIVND (reference sequence). Trimming pared 2 bases from V and 1 base from J, leaving 6 bases between. The CDR3 DNA sequence: TGTGCCAGTAGTATAAGCCCGTCCTACGAGCAGTACTTC. Translating it yields CASSISPSYEQYF.

The chain recombines TRBV27 with TRBJ2-7, with 10 positions matching TRBD2. CDR3 length equals 14 residues. CDR1 MNHEY and CDR2 SMNVEV come from the germline V gene (reference sequence). Trimming at V came to 5 bases and at J to 0 bases, leaving 1 base not matched to a gene. The CDR3 here is CASSGLADSYEQYF. DNA for the CDR3: TGTGCCAGCAGTGGACTAGCGGACTCCTACGAGCAGTACTTC.

This rearrangement joins TRBV18 to TRBJ1-5, with 10 bases matching TRBD1. The V segment lost 3 bases and the J segment 7 bases; nucleotides outside the gene matches: 6. The CDR3 is made up of 15 amino acids. Germline CDR1 KGHSH, CDR2 LQKENI. This CDR3 reads CASSPGQGLGQPQHF. Written as DNA, the CDR3 is TGTGCCAGCTCACCGGGACAGGGGCTGGGACAGCCCCAGCATTTT.

In its sample, this clone was seen a few times. The rearrangement uses TRBV14 and TRBJ2-7; TRBD1 matches 7 bases. The germline gives CDR1 SGHDN, CDR2 FVKESK. CDR3 length: 14 residues. With 1 base clipped from V and 2 bases from J, the junction kept 2 bases outside the gene matches. CDR3 protein: CASSQGQGTYEQYF. The CDR3 DNA reads as TGTGCCAGCAGCCAAGGACAGGGAACCTACGAGCAGTACTTC.

The chain recombines TRBV6-2 or TRBV6-3 with TRBJ2-3; the D gene is possibly TRBD1 (5 bases). The V end lost 3 bases, the J end lost 6 bases, and 13 bases lay between the germline ends. The germline gives CDR1 MNHEY, CDR2 SVGEGT. The CDR3 spans 14 residues. CDR3 sequence (DNA): TGTGCCAGCAGTTATCTCAGGTCAGGGGATACGCAGTATTTT. As protein: CASSYLRSGDTQYF.

Turning to this clone: One end of the junction is discordant with germline, which a read error may explain. The chain joins TRBV24-1 to TRBJ2-7; no reliable D call. The CDR3 sequence is 8 residues long. The germline V gene encodes CDR1 KGHDR and CDR2 SFDVKD. The CDR3 sequence is CATWRPDF. DNA for the CDR3: TGTGCCACCTGGAGACCGGACTTC.

The chain is built from TRBV27 and TRBJ2-3; D is unresolved. The CDR3 sequence is 14 residues long. Trimming shortened V by 5 bases and J by 0 bases, and 9 bases separated the two germline ends. The germline CDR1 and CDR2 sequences are MNHEY and SMNVEV (reference sequence). CDR3 in DNA: TGTGCCAGCAGTGACACCCGAAGCACAGATACGCAGTATTTT. Its protein is CASSDTRSTDTQYF.

V is TRBV7-9 and J is TRBJ2-2, with D maybe TRBD1 (6 bases). Germline loops: CDR1 SEHNR, CDR2 FQNEAQ (reference sequence). Trimming cost V 6 bases and J 3 bases, with 14 bases left between them. This CDR3 spans 15 amino acids. The CDR3 sequence: CASSLDRSHTGELFF. CDR3 sequence (DNA): TGTGCCAGCAGTCTTGACAGGAGTCACACCGGGGAGCTGTTTTTT.